Listed here are 27 T cell receptor beta chains from one sample, sequenced in a study of blood T cell repertoires in COVID-19. The data were produced by immunoSEQ multiplex PCR, yet TCRdb's version contains in-frame clones alone and is incomplete. This table holds a few hundred thousand clones, approximately 81% found once. Material: peripheral blood. Receptors originate from a woman aged 18 to 35 with acute or convalescent COVID-19.

This chain links TRBV10-3 with TRBJ1-1; no firm D call. The CDR3 is 14 amino acids. CDR1 is ENHRY, CDR2 SYGVKD, per germline. Trimming removed 5 bases at V and 3 bases at J, with 13 bases between. The CDR3 nucleotides are TGTGCCATCAGTACCAGCGCGTCCCACACTGAAGCTTTCTTT. It encodes CAISTSASHTEAFF.

The rearrangement links TRBV4-3 to TRBJ2-2; a weak D match, TRBD2 (6 bases). The germline V gene has CDR1 LGHNA and CDR2 YSLEER. Trimming removed 0 bases from V and 2 bases from J, with 13 bases in between. The CDR3 sequence is 17 residues long. Here the CDR3 DNA reads TGCGCCAGCAGCCAAGATAGCCTGCGGGGAAACACCGGGGAGCTGTTTTTT. Its protein product is CASSQDSLRGNTGELFF.

This chain joins TRBV10-3 and TRBJ2-1; 11 bases are shared with TRBD2. Germline V lookup: CDR1 ENHRY, CDR2 SYGVKD. This CDR3 has 16 residues. V was pared by 6 bases and J by 5 bases, with 9 bases of the junction left unmatched. This chain's CDR3 is CAISRLAGYGDNEQFF. CDR3 sequence (DNA): TGTGCCATCAGCAGACTAGCGGGATACGGGGACAATGAGCAGTTCTTC.

This chain joins TRBV6-5 and TRBJ1-3; D is perhaps TRBD1 (5 bases). The length of the CDR3 is 15 residues. The V gene lost 8 bases and the J gene lost 4 bases, with 18 bases spanning the gap. Looked up from germline, CDR1 is MNHEY and CDR2 is SVGAGI. The CDR3 sequence is CASAKAGPSGNTIYF. CDR3 nucleotide sequence: TGTGCCAGCGCCAAAGCGGGACCTTCCGGAAACACCATATATTTT.

This chain connects TRBV2 to TRBJ1-2; no clear D gene. Germline lookup yields CDR1 SNHLY and CDR2 FYNNEI. This CDR3 has 12 amino acids. The ends were cut back, 4 bases at V and 2 bases at J, with 5 bases in the middle. CDR3 region: CASSGENYGYTF. CDR3 in DNA: TGTGCCAGCAGTGGAGAGAACTATGGCTACACCTTC. The full variable domain, with the rest looked up from reference TRBV2 and TRBJ1-2, is EPEVTQTPSHQVTQMGQEVILRCVPISNHLYFYWYRQILGQKVEFLVSFYNNEISEKSEIFDDQFSVERPDGSNFTLKIRSTKLEDSAMYFCASSGENYGYTFGSGTRLTVV.

This clone occurred once. The rearrangement links TRBV18 to TRBJ1-1; 9 bases align to TRBD1. Germline CDR1 and CDR2: KGHSH and LQKENI. This CDR3 comprises 14 residues. Unmatched junction bases numbered 6, after V lost 6 bases and J lost 4 bases. The CDR3 is CASSRDRVSTEAFF. CDR3 bases: TGTGCCAGCTCCAGGGACAGGGTGAGCACTGAAGCTTTCTTT.

The chain employs TRBV5-6 and TRBJ2-7; no clear D. CDR1 and CDR2 from the germline V gene are SGHDT and YYEEEE. The CDR3 is 14 residues long. Between the trimmed V and J ends, which lost 4 bases and 0 bases, there was a span of 11 bases. As DNA, the CDR3 is TGTGCCAGCAGCAACATTATAAGCTCCTACGAGCAGTACTTC. It specifies CASSNIISSYEQYF.

This sequence joins TRBV19 and TRBJ1-6; D remains unclear. V was shortened by 3 bases and J by 7 bases, with 16 bases between the two germline ends. Per the germline V gene, CDR1 is LNHDA and CDR2 is SQIVND (reference sequence). This CDR3 contains 16 residues. The DNA of the CDR3 is TGTGCCAGTAGTATCGATCGCCGTACGACAAATTCACCCCTCCACTTT. Protein product: CASSIDRRTTNSPLHF.

V usage is TRBV13 and J usage is TRBJ2-1, with D possibly matching TRBD2 (5 bases). The V and J ends lost 3 bases and 7 bases respectively, with 13 bases between them. This CDR3 has 14 amino acids. Germline V gene lookup returns CDR1 PRHDT and CDR2 FYEKMQ (reference sequence). The CDR3 is CASSFGLARNEQFF. As DNA, the CDR3 is TGTGCCAGCAGCTTCGGGCTAGCTCGAAATGAGCAGTTCTTC.

The chain combines TRBV11-2 with TRBJ2-1; 8 bases line up with TRBD2. In germline, CDR1 is SGHAT, CDR2 FQNNGV. The length of the CDR3 is 15 residues. V lost 1 base and J lost 8; bases outside the gene matches: 7. The CDR3 sequence is CASSLGGGRGDEQFF. The CDR3 bases are TGTGCCAGCAGCTTAGGCGGGGGGCGCGGGGATGAGCAGTTCTTC.

This clone was observed a single time. The chain has TRBV7-9 and TRBJ2-5; a weak D match, TRBD2 (6 bases). V lost 4 bases and J 2 bases, leaving 11 bases between the germline ends. The CDR3 is 14 residues long. Germline assignment: CDR1 SEHNR and CDR2 FQNEAQ (reference sequence). The CDR3 is CASSSLANQETQYF. The CDR3 DNA reads TGTGCCAGCAGCTCGCTAGCGAATCAAGAGACCCAGTACTTC.

The chain couples TRBV5-1 to TRBJ2-5; 12 bases agree with TRBD2. Germline V gene lookup returns CDR1 SGHRS and CDR2 YFSETQ. V lost 4 bases, J lost 2 bases, and 12 bases stayed unmatched. This CDR3 region has 18 residues. The CDR3 here is CASSPGRLAGGRQETQYF. The CDR3 DNA is TGCGCCAGCAGCCCCGGAAGGCTAGCGGGAGGGAGACAAGAGACCCAGTACTTC.

V usage is TRBV6-4 and J usage is TRBJ2-3, with D possibly TRBD1 on 5 matching bases. V gave up 5 bases and J gave up 5 bases, with 17 bases separating them. The germline V gene encodes CDR1 MRHNA and CDR2 SNTAGT. The CDR3 covers 15 residues. DNA for the CDR3: TGTGCCAGCAGTTTGACAGCGACCCTCGGAGATACGCAGTATTTT. Amino acids: CASSLTATLGDTQYF.

The rearrangement uses TRBV5-6 and TRBJ1-1, with TRBD1 as a possible D gene (6 bases). The CDR3 spans 14 residues. Germline lookup yields CDR1 SGHDT and CDR2 YYEEEE. The V end was cut by 3 bases, the J end by 1 base, with 10 bases between. CDR3 nucleotides: TGTGCCAGCAGCTGGACAGTTCAGAACACTGAAGCTTTCTTT. Protein sequence: CASSWTVQNTEAFF.

The sample holds a few counts of this clone. The chain joins TRBV9 to TRBJ1-3, with 8 bases lining up with TRBD1. Per the germline V gene, CDR1 is SGDLS and CDR2 is YYNGEE. The CDR3 consists of 16 residues. J lost 2 bases, V lost 4 bases, and 8 bases had no gene match. The CDR3: CASSPNPTGAGNTIYF. Written as DNA, the CDR3 is TGTGCCAGCAGCCCGAATCCGACAGGGGCTGGAAACACCATATATTTT.

This clone was seen a handful of times. The V and J genes are TRBV11-1 and TRBJ2-7; D not resolved. The CDR3 has 14 amino acids. Germline CDR1 SGHAT, CDR2 FQDESV (reference sequence). V lost 1 base, J lost 3 bases, and 10 bases lay in between. The CDR3 reads CASSLGPDYYEQYF. The CDR3 nucleotides read TGTGCCAGCAGCTTAGGTCCAGATTACTACGAGCAGTACTTC.

This sequence joins TRBV4-3 and TRBJ2-7; TRBD1 matches at 7 bases. V lost 5 bases, J lost 2 bases, and 3 bases stayed unmatched. Per germline, CDR1 LGHNA and CDR2 YSLEER. The CDR3 totals 13 residues. The CDR3 DNA reads TGCGCCAGCAGCGCAGGGGGAACCTACGAGCAGTACTTC. Amino acids: CASSAGGTYEQYF.

The chain employs TRBV19 and TRBJ2-2; 7 nucleotides agree with TRBD1. There are 16 residues in the CDR3. Germline CDR1 is LNHDA and CDR2 is SQIVND (reference sequence). With V trimmed by 4 bases and J by 0 bases, 5 bases remained unmatched. CDR3: CASSTTGTANTGELFF. Written as DNA, the CDR3 is TGTGCCAGTAGTACCACCGGGACAGCGAACACCGGGGAGCTGTTTTTT.

The gene calls are TRBV9 and TRBJ2-1; D not resolved. The CDR3 runs 15 residues. V lost 0 bases and J 8 bases, leaving 15 bases between the germline ends. Germline CDR1 reads SGDLS; CDR2 reads YYNGEE. CDR3 nucleotide sequence: TGTGCCAGCAGCGTAGATGCCTACCCATCGGATGAGCAGTTCTTC. It yields the protein CASSVDAYPSDEQFF.

This chain uses TRBV11-2 with TRBJ2-5; 11 positions match TRBD2. CDR1 is SGHAT and CDR2 is FQNNGV in the germline V gene. Losses at the gene ends were 5 bases for V and 2 bases for J; bases not matched to a gene: 4. This CDR3 is 15 amino acids long. CDR3 DNA: TGTGCCAGCAGCCAGCGACTAGCGGGACAAGAGACCCAGTACTTC. Protein sequence: CASSQRLAGQETQYF.

The chain joins TRBV4-3 to TRBJ2-1; 8 nucleotides match TRBD1. This CDR3 region has 15 residues. V dropped 0 bases and J dropped 10; count of bases not matched to a gene: 8. CDR1 and CDR2 from the germline V gene are LGHNA and YSLEER. CDR3 DNA: TGCGCCAGCAGCCAAGATCGGGCAGGGGGCATCGAGCAGTTCTTC. It specifies CASSQDRAGGIEQFF.

The V gene is TRBV5-1, the J gene TRBJ2-1; 9 bases are a match to TRBD2. V trimming: 0 bases; J trimming: 6 bases; junction bases outside the gene matches: 7. The CDR3 totals 16 residues. Germline values: CDR1 SGHRS, CDR2 YFSETQ. The CDR3 nucleotides read TGCGCCAGCAGCTTGGGTGCGGGAGGGCCAACCAATGAGCAGTTCTTC. Encoded protein: CASSLGAGGPTNEQFF. Combining the CDR3 with reference TRBV5-1 and TRBJ2-1 gives the whole variable domain KAGVTQTPRYLIKTRGQQVTLSCSPISGHRSVSWYQQTPGQGLQFLFEYFSETQRNKGNFPGRFSGRQFSNSRSEMNVSTLELGDSALYLCASSLGAGGPTNEQFFGPGTRLTVL.

This chain joins TRBV29-1 and TRBJ1-2; 8 nucleotides agree with TRBD1. Germline lookup yields CDR1 SQVTM and CDR2 ANQGSEA. The CDR3 is 13 residues long. With 8 bases clipped from V and 8 bases from J, the junction kept 13 bases outside the gene matches. CDR3 in DNA: TGCAGCACTCTGCAGGGGGCGCCGGGCGGCTACACCTTC. Translated: CSTLQGAPGGYTF. The variable domain in full, with the rest retrieved from reference TRBV29-1 and TRBJ1-2, is SAVISQKPSRDICQRGTSLTIQCQVDSQVTMMFWYRQQPGQSLTLIATANQGSEATYESGFVIDKFPISRPNLTFSTLTVSNMSPEDSSIYLCSTLQGAPGGYTFGSGTRLTVV.

The genes are TRBV7-8 and TRBJ2-5; D possibly corresponds to TRBD1 (6 bases). The CDR3 runs to 16 residues. Looked up from germline, CDR1 is SGHVS and CDR2 is FQNEAQ. The V and J ends lost 3 bases and 1 base respectively, with 15 bases between them. CDR3 region: CASSFHQDRPQETQYF. CDR3 DNA sequence: TGTGCCAGCAGCTTTCACCAGGACAGACCCCAAGAGACCCAGTACTTC.

CDR3 amino acids: CASSKPGGPGELFF. CDR3 nucleotide sequence: TGTGCCAGCAGCAAACCAGGGGGGCCCGGGGAGCTGTTTTTT. The chain couples TRBV6-6 to TRBJ2-2; D might be TRBD1 (7 bases). CDR3 size: 14 residues. The germline V and J ends were trimmed by 6 bases and 6 bases, with 14 bases remaining between them. Per the germline V gene, CDR1 is MNHNY and CDR2 is SVGAGI (reference sequence).

The genes are TRBV15 and TRBJ2-1, with 7 nucleotides matching TRBD2. The V gene's germline CDR1 is LNHNV and CDR2 YYDKDF (reference sequence). J was trimmed by 4 bases and V by 8 bases; bases with no gene match: 11. This CDR3 is 15 amino acids long. The CDR3 nucleotides are TGTGCCACCTCAAACTCCCGGCGGGAGTACAATGAGCAGTTCTTC. This gives the protein CATSNSRREYNEQFF.

V and J are TRBV7-2 and TRBJ2-1, with D possibly TRBD2 on 6 matching bases. The CDR3 consists of 17 residues. The germline V gene encodes CDR1 SGHTA and CDR2 FQGNSA. With 4 bases removed from V and 0 bases from J, the gap between germline ends came to 16 bases. Written as DNA, the CDR3 is TGTGCCAGCAGCTCTCCGATCAGCGGGTCCTCCTACAATGAGCAGTTCTTC. The encoded protein is CASSSPISGSSYNEQFF.